This TCR beta chain emerged from a study of cytomegalovirus exposure and HLA in healthy donors. On the study more broadly: The Caucasian-associated ancestry cluster held 65% to 85% of around 380 genotyped donors.

The ends lost 3 bases at V and 4 bases at J; junction bases unmatched: 9. Germline V CDR1 and CDR2: LNHDA, SQIVND (reference sequence). This CDR3 has 16 amino acids. Study outcomes and limitations: The authors later found TCR association rates varying by HLA locus, with DRB1 most and HLA-C fewest. A missense DCLRE1C variant was associated with V- and J-gene trimming of TCR beta chains in a later analysis, and an independent cohort replicated the association.

The primer mix had 60 Vbeta and 13 Jbeta primers. Original processing notes: Later analysis identified some 88 million unique TCR beta chains, approximately 11 million shared. Measured with immunoSEQ multiplex PCR; TCRdb has only the in-frame clones, and not every one. V and J calls and clone size are as listed in that table; D and trimming were resolved from the DNA. The table has approximately 200,000 clones, around 80% seen once. As for this clone: As yet, its antigen is unknown.

The rearrangement links TRBV19 to TRBJ1-5; 7 bases are a match to TRBD1. The specimen was PBMCs. This TCR derives from a man between 25 and 39 years old in good health and CMV-seronegative. DNA of the CDR3: TGTGCCAGTAGTATTTGGGGACAGATGATTAATCAGCCCCAGCATTTT. This gives the protein CASSIWGQMINQPQHF.